This T cell receptor beta chain was found in a study of long-term antiretroviral therapy in people with HIV. Findings and caveats of the study: HIV repertoire CDR3 lengths ranged less widely than those of controls. Clonal expansions arising prior to ART prevailed in the repertoire at every time point.

This was the immunoSEQ v3.0 assay at survey level. The table came from immunoSEQ multiplex PCR; TCRdb's copy has only in-frame clones and leaves some out. Among around 33,000 clones listed, roughly 82% were seen once. The CDR3 covers 14 residues. With 3 bases removed from V and 8 bases from J, the gap between germline ends came to 16 bases. Germline loops: CDR1 MDHEN, CDR2 SYDVKM. This clone turned up a few times. Its antigen is still unknown. The source was unsorted PBMCs, collected 0.3 years after starting antiretroviral therapy. V is TRBV28 and J is TRBJ1-2; D ambiguous. The source of this sequence is a man aged 18 to 30 with HIV. CDR3 in amino acids: CASSFQPAGGGYTF. The CDR3 DNA reads as TGTGCCAGCAGTTTCCAACCGGCCGGAGGCGGCTACACCTTC.